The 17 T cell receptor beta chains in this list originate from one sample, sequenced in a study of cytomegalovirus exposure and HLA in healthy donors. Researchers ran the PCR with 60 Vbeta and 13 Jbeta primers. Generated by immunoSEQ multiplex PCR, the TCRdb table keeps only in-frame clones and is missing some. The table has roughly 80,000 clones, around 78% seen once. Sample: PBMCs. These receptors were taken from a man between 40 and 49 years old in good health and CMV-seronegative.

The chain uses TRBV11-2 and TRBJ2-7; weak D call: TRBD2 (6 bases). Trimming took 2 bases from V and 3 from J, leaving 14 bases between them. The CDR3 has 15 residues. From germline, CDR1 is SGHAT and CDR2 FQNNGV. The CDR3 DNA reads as TGTGCCAGCAGCTTATTTGCGGGGAAGGGCTACGAGCAGTACTTC. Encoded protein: CASSLFAGKGYEQYF.

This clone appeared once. Here the CDR3 DNA reads TGTGCCAGCAGCGCCTCGACAGGGGGGAGCTATGGCTACACCTTC. Translated, it gives CASSASTGGSYGYTF. The gene calls are TRBV7-6 and TRBJ1-2, with 9 nucleotides matching TRBD1. Germline CDR1 SGHVS, CDR2 FNYEAQ. V was pared by 5 bases and J by 4 bases, with 8 bases of the junction left unmatched. The CDR3 extends over 15 amino acids.

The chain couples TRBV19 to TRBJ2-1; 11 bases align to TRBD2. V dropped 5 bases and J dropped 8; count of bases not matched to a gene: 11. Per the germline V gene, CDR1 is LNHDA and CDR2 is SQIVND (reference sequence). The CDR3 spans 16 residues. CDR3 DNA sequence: TGTGCCAGTAGTGCTCGCCCTAGCGGGGGGTTCTATGAGCAGTTCTTC. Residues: CASSARPSGGFYEQFF.

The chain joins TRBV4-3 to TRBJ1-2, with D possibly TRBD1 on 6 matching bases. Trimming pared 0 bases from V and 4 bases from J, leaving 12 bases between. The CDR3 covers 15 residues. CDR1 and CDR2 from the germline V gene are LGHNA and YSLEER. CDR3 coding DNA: TGCGCCAGCAGCCAAGATGGGGGGGCAGGCTATGGCTACACCTTC. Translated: CASSQDGGAGYGYTF.

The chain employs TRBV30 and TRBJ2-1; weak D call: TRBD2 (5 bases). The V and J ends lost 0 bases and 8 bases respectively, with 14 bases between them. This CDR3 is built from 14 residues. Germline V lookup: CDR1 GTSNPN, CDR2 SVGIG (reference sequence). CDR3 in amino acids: CAWSVGSGGHEQFF. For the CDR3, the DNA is TGTGCCTGGAGTGTAGGGAGTGGTGGGCATGAGCAGTTCTTC.

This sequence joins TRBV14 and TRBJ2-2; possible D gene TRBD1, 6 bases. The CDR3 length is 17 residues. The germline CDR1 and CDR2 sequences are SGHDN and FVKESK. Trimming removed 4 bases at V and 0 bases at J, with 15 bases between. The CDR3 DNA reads TGTGCCAGCAGCCCCAATAACAGGGCCTCGAACACCGGGGAGCTGTTTTTT. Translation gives CASSPNNRASNTGELFF.

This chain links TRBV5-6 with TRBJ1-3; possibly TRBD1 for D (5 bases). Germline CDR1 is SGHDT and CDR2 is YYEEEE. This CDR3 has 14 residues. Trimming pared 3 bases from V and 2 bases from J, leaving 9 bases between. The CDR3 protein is CASSSQGAGNTIYF. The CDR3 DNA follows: TGTGCCAGCAGCTCGCAGGGTGCTGGAAACACCATATATTTT.

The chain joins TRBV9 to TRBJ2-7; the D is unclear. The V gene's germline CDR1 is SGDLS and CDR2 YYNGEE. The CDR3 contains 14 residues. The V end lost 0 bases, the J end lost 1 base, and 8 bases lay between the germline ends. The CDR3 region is CASSVDGRSYEQYF. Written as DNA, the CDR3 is TGTGCCAGCAGCGTAGATGGCAGGTCCTACGAGCAGTACTTC.

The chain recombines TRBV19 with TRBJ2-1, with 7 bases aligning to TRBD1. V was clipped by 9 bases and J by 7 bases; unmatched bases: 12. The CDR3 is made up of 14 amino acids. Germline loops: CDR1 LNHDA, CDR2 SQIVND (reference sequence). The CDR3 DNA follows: TGTGCCAGGGTCCGGGACAGTTCGGGTAATGAGCAGTTCTTC. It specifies CARVRDSSGNEQFF. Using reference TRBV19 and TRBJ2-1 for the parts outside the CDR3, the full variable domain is DGGITQSPKYLFRKEGQNVTLSCEQNLNHDAMYWYRQDPGQGLRLIYYSQIVNDFQKGDIAEGYSVSREKKESFPLTVTSAQKNPTAFYLCARVRDSSGNEQFFGPGTRLTVL.

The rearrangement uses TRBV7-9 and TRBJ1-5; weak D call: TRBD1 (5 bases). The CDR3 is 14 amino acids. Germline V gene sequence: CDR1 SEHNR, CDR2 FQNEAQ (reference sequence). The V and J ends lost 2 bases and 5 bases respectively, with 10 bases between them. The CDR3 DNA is TGTGCCAGCAGCTTAATAGGGGACTATCAGCCCCAGCATTTT. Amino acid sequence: CASSLIGDYQPQHF.

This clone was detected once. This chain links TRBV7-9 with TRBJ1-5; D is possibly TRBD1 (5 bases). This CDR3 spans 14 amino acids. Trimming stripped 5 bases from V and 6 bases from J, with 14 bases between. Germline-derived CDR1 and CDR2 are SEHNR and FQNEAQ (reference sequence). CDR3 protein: CASSQDSSGQPQHF. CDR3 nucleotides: TGTGCCAGCAGCCAAGACAGCTCGGGTCAGCCCCAGCATTTT.

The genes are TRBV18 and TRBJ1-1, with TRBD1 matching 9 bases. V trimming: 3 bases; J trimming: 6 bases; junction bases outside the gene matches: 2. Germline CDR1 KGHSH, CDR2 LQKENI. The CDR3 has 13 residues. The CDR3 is CASSPGQGSEAFF. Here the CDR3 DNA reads TGTGCCAGCTCACCGGGACAGGGCTCTGAAGCTTTCTTT.

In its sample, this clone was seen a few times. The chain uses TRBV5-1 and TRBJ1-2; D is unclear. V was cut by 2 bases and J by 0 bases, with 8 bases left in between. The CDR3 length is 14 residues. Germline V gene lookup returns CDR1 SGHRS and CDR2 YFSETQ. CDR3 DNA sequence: TGCGCCAGCAGCTTACTGCTAGCTAACTATGGCTACACCTTC. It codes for CASSLLLANYGYTF.

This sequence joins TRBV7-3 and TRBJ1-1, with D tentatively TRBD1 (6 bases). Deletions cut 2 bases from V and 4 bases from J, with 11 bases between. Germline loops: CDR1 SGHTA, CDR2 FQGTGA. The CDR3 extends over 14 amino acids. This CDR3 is CASSLGGLGTEAFF. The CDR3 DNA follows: TGTGCCAGCAGCTTAGGGGGCTTGGGCACTGAAGCTTTCTTT. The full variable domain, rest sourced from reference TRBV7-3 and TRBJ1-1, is GAGVSQTPSNKVTEKGKYVELRCDPISGHTALYWYRQSLGQGPEFLIYFQGTGAADDSGLPNDRFFAVRPEGSVSTLKIQRTERGDSAVYLCASSLGGLGTEAFFGQGTRLTVV.

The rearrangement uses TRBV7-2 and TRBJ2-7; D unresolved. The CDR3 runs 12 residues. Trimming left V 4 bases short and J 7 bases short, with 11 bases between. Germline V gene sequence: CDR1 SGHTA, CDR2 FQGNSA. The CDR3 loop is CASSSGLREQYF. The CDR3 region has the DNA TGTGCCAGCAGCTCTGGTCTCCGGGAGCAGTACTTC.

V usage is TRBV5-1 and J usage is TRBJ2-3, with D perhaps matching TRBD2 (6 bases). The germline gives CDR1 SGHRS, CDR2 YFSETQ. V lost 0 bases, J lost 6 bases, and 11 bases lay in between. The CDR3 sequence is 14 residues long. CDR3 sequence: CASSLVVGGDTQYF. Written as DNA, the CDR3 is TGCGCCAGCAGCTTGGTGGTCGGAGGGGATACGCAGTATTTT.

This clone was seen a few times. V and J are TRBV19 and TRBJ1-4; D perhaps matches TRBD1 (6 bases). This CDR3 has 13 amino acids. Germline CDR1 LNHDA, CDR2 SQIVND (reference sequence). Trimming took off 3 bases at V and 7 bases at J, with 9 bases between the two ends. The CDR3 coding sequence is TGTGCCAGTAGTATTCGGACAGCTGAAAAACTGTTTTTT. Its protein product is CASSIRTAEKLFF.